This TCR beta chain originates from a study of post-analysis software for immune sequencing data. The CDR3 extends over 14 amino acids. From germline, CDR1 is SGHTA and CDR2 FQGNSA. V was pared by 1 base and J by 5 bases, with 11 bases between. Findings and limits, study-wide: Relative to controls, patients with multiple sclerosis showed significantly lower normalized Chao1 diversity. Comparison of patients with controls showed about 5 TRBV segments more frequent in patients, TRBV5-6, TRBV5-1 and TRBV20-1 among them. The F measure placed samples prepared in the same batch into strongly shared clusters.

The table lists this clonotype with many counts. Its antigen is as yet unknown. Each TCR beta cDNA library carried unique molecular identifiers. TCRdb recomputed calls from the PCR reads with MiXCR, one row per CDR3 protein. The table lists about 800,000 distinct CDR3 sequences, 30% of them singletons. The chain links TRBV7-2 to TRBJ2-5, with D perhaps assigned TRBD1 or TRBD2 (6 bases each). Material for sequencing was blood. The TCR sequence derives from a girl aged 5 to 17 with multiple sclerosis. Here the CDR3 reads CASSLGGAKETQYF. CDR3 DNA sequence: TGTGCCAGCAGCTTAGGGGGGGCGAAGGAGACCCAGTACTTC.